The 21 T cell receptor beta chains reported below all come from one sample, sequenced in a study of monozygotic twins with cystic fibrosis. Some clones are missing from TCRdb's copy, which holds only in-frame ones; the method was immunoSEQ multiplex PCR. In the table there are some 26,000 clones, approximately 89% of which are singletons. The sequenced sample consisted of blood. The origin of the receptors is a girl aged 2 to 10 with cystic fibrosis.

V and J are TRBV9 and TRBJ1-5, with D uncertain. This CDR3 is built from 14 residues. V lost 0 bases and J 2 bases, leaving 6 bases between the germline ends. From germline, CDR1 is SGDLS and CDR2 YYNGEE. Here the CDR3 reads CASSVGAGNQPQHF. In DNA form, the CDR3 reads TGTGCCAGCAGCGTAGGGGCGGGCAATCAGCCCCAGCATTTT.

The chain recombines TRBV14 with TRBJ1-4; perhaps TRBD1 as D (6 bases). Trimming pared 4 bases from V and 0 bases from J, leaving 18 bases between. The CDR3 totals 18 residues. The germline gives CDR1 SGHDN, CDR2 FVKESK. CDR3: CASSRSYRATSTNEKLFF. The CDR3 coding sequence is TGTGCCAGCAGCCGATCCTACAGGGCGACTTCAACTAATGAAAAACTGTTTTTT.

The chain has TRBV18 and TRBJ1-3, with D hard to call. V was shortened by 6 bases and J by 4 bases, with 16 bases between the two germline ends. Germline V gene data show CDR1 as KGHSH and CDR2 as LQKENI. There are 15 residues in the CDR3. This CDR3 is CASSAVRHEGNTIYF. Written as DNA, the CDR3 is TGTGCCAGCTCGGCCGTGAGACACGAAGGAAACACCATATATTTT.

The V call is TRBV7-2, the J call TRBJ1-2, with 7 bases fitting TRBD1. This CDR3 has 14 residues. Per the germline V gene, CDR1 is SGHTA and CDR2 is FQGNSA. The J segment lost 4 bases and the V segment lost 5 bases, leaving 7 bases of the junction unmatched. In nucleotides, the CDR3 is TGTGCCAGCAGCCGGCAAGGGACAGCCTATGGCTACACCTTC. It specifies CASSRQGTAYGYTF.

V and J are TRBV29-1 and TRBJ1-1; D remains ambiguous. With 4 bases removed from V and 6 bases from J, the gap between germline ends came to 6 bases. The germline gives CDR1 SQVTM, CDR2 ANQGSEA. CDR3 length equals 10 residues. Written as DNA, the CDR3 is TGCAGCGTTGTTGGGCCTGAAGCTTTCTTT. This codes for CSVVGPEAFF.

The chain carries TRBV2 and TRBJ2-7; unclear D gene. The CDR3 spans 14 residues. V lost 8 bases and J 6 bases, leaving 20 bases between the germline ends. Per the germline V gene, CDR1 is SNHLY and CDR2 is FYNNEI. The CDR3 sequence: CASAIGRQLGEQYF. CDR3 nucleotides: TGTGCCAGCGCAATCGGACGGCAACTGGGCGAGCAGTACTTC.

This chain uses TRBV18 with TRBJ2-4, with 7 bases lining up with TRBD1. The CDR3 runs 14 residues. CDR1 is KGHSH and CDR2 is LQKENI in the germline V gene. Losses at the gene ends were 3 bases for V and 6 bases for J; bases not matched to a gene: 5. CDR3 loop: CASSPSTGSNIQYF. Here the CDR3 DNA reads TGTGCCAGCTCACCTTCGACAGGGTCAAACATTCAGTACTTC.

J is TRBJ1-1 and V is TRBV5-6; D gene unclear. Germline V lookup: CDR1 SGHDT, CDR2 YYEEEE. The CDR3 is 16 residues long. V lost 5 bases and J 0 bases, leaving 17 bases between the germline ends. CDR3 DNA sequence: TGTGCCAGCAGTGGTCGCCGAATATCCATGAACACTGAAGCTTTCTTT. It translates to CASSGRRISMNTEAFF.

This clone was seen just once. The gene calls are TRBV7-9 and TRBJ1-1, with 7 bases lining up with TRBD1. J gave up 5 bases and V 1 base, and 7 bases lay outside the gene matches. Germline CDR1 and CDR2: SEHNR and FQNEAQ (reference sequence). The CDR3 totals 15 residues. The CDR3: CASSLGEGAITEAFF. The CDR3 coding sequence is TGTGCCAGCAGCTTAGGCGAGGGGGCTATAACTGAAGCTTTCTTT.

The J gene is TRBJ2-3, the V gene TRBV5-1; 9 nucleotides line up with TRBD1. The germline V gene has CDR1 SGHRS and CDR2 YFSETQ. The CDR3 runs 16 residues. V shed 0 bases and J 3 bases; nucleotides not matched to a gene: 5. The CDR3 region is CASSLDPGQGTDTQYF. In DNA, the CDR3 is TGCGCCAGCAGCTTGGACCCGGGACAGGGAACAGATACGCAGTATTTT.

The genes are TRBV12-5 and TRBJ2-1; TRBD2 might be the D (7 bases). The germline gives CDR1 LGHNT, CDR2 FRNRAP. Trimming took 4 bases from V and 9 from J, leaving 10 bases between them. This CDR3 spans 12 amino acids. The CDR3 region is CASGSGGLEQFF. Written as DNA, the CDR3 is TGTGCTAGTGGTTCCGGGGGGCTTGAGCAGTTCTTC.

This clone has more than one count but fewer than ten. The rearrangement uses TRBV12-5 and TRBJ2-6; no clear D. Trimming stripped 6 bases from V and 1 base from J, with 7 bases between. The CDR3 extends over 14 amino acids. CDR1 and CDR2 (germline): LGHNT, FRNRAP. The DNA for the CDR3 is TGTGCTAGTGGGCCGAGTTCTGGGGCCAACGTCCTGACTTTC. Translating gives CASGPSSGANVLTF.

V gene TRBV30 combines with J gene TRBJ1-1; weak D call: TRBD1 (5 bases). The germline V gene has CDR1 GTSNPN and CDR2 SVGIG (reference sequence). Trimming took 5 bases from V and 4 from J, leaving 17 bases between them. CDR3 size: 14 residues. CDR3 residues: CAWGSQGSFTEAFF. CDR3 in DNA: TGTGCCTGGGGATCCCAGGGTAGTTTCACTGAAGCTTTCTTT.

This clone appeared a single time. V gene TRBV4-2 combines with J gene TRBJ1-2; TRBD1 matches 7 bases. Germline V gene sequence: CDR1 LGHNA, CDR2 YNFKEQ. The trim removed 0 bases at V and 3 bases at J, leaving 16 bases unmatched. The CDR3 runs 19 residues. The CDR3 DNA reads as TGTGCCAGCAGCCAAGATCCACTATTCGTCACAGGGGCTCACTATGGCTACACCTTC. It specifies CASSQDPLFVTGAHYGYTF.

This sequence joins TRBV10-1 and TRBJ1-1, with no clear D. V lost 11 bases to trimming and J lost 7 bases, with 26 bases between them. The CDR3 runs to 15 residues. The germline CDR1 and CDR2 sequences are WNHNN and SYGVQD (reference sequence). CDR3: CAQITGPRLGGEAFF. CDR3 bases: TGCGCCCAGATTACGGGCCCCAGGCTGGGCGGTGAAGCTTTCTTT.

This rearrangement joins TRBV19 to TRBJ1-2; D is undetermined. In germline, CDR1 is LNHDA, CDR2 SQIVND (reference sequence). The CDR3 sequence is 14 residues long. Trimming removed 3 bases from V and 5 bases from J, with 13 bases in between. The CDR3 nucleotides read TGTGCCAGTAGTATTAGGAAGGGAAAGTATGGCTACACCTTC. Translation gives CASSIRKGKYGYTF. Combining the CDR3 with reference TRBV19 and TRBJ1-2 gives the whole variable domain DGGITQSPKYLFRKEGQNVTLSCEQNLNHDAMYWYRQDPGQGLRLIYYSQIVNDFQKGDIAEGYSVSREKKESFPLTVTSAQKNPTAFYLCASSIRKGKYGYTFGSGTRLTVV.

With regard to this clone: One end of the junction fails to match germline, which may point to a read error. This chain connects TRBV4-1 to TRBJ1-1; D is unresolved. Looked up from germline, CDR1 is MGHRA and CDR2 is YSYEKL. The CDR3 covers 11 residues. The chain's CDR3 is CASSQDLAHYF. The CDR3 DNA sequence: TGCGCCAGCAGCCAAGATTTGGCACATTACTTT.

The chain links TRBV9 to TRBJ1-1; maybe TRBD1 (5 bases). Trimming shortened V by 1 base and J by 4 bases, and 8 bases separated the two germline ends. Germline V gives CDR1 SGDLS, CDR2 YYNGEE. This CDR3 has 13 residues. The CDR3 loop is CASSVQGGTEAFF. CDR3 coding DNA: TGTGCCAGCAGCGTACAGGGAGGCACTGAAGCTTTCTTT.

The rearrangement joins TRBV6-5 to TRBJ1-6, with D unresolved. Germline V gene data show CDR1 as MNHEY and CDR2 as SVGAGI. V was cut by 1 base and J by 6 bases, with 4 bases left in between. This CDR3 region has 13 residues. CDR3 region: CASSYWANSPLHF. The CDR3 nucleotides are TGTGCCAGCAGTTACTGGGCTAATTCACCCCTCCACTTT.

This chain uses TRBV28 with TRBJ1-4, with TRBD1 matching over 7 bases. With V trimmed by 5 bases and J by 10 bases, 10 bases remained unmatched. The CDR3 runs to 14 residues. Germline V gene lookup returns CDR1 MDHEN and CDR2 SYDVKM. CDR3 loop: CASSKDRVGSKLFF. The CDR3 DNA reads TGTGCCAGCAGTAAAGACAGGGTTGGTTCAAAACTGTTTTTT.

This chain joins TRBV10-3 and TRBJ1-6; no clear D. Trimming removed 2 bases from V and 7 bases from J, with 9 bases in between. CDR3 length equals 14 residues. Per germline, CDR1 ENHRY and CDR2 SYGVKD. The CDR3 DNA reads TGTGCCATCAGTGAGGCCGGGTGGAATTCACCCCTCCACTTT. Its protein product is CAISEAGWNSPLHF.